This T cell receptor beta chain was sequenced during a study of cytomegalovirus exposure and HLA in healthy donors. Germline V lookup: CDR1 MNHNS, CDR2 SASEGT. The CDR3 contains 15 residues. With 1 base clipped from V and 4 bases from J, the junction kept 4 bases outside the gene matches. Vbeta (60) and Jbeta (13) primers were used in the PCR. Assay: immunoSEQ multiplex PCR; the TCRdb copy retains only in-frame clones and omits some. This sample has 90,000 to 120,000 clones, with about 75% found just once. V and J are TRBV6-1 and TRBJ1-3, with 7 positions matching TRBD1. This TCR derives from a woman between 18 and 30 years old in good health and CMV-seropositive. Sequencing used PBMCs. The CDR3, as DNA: TGTGCCAGCAGTGAAGGACAGGGAGGCGGAAACACCATATATTTT. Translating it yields CASSEGQGGGNTIYF.